This record looks at one TCR beta chain sequence and its context. Antigen specificity is unknown. Construction of the TCR beta libraries employed iRepertoire HTBI primers in conjunction with Arm-PCR of CDR3 regions. Per the study methods: Across all samples, about 59 TRBV segments and 15 or so TRBJ segments were identified. TCRdb reprocessed the multiplex PCR reads via MiXCR and lists one record per CDR3 protein. These V and J calls are TCRdb output, not the study's own analysis. In the table there are around 400,000 distinct CDR3 sequences, roughly 24% of which are singletons. This sample stems from a study of regulatory T cells in long-lasting Graves disease. Broader study findings: Persistent patients shared more public clonotypes (about 2,700) than newly diagnosed patients (around 1,000). TCR diversity in persistent Graves' patients was below that of newly diagnosed ones.

Time point defined: persistent/refractory GD, antithyroid drugs over 5 years with positive TRAb. Isolated PBMC RNA provided the starting material for the TCR library. CDR1 and CDR2 (germline): SGHRS, YFSETQ. The length of the CDR3 is 16 residues. Trimming shortened V by 2 bases and J by 3 bases, and 12 bases separated the two germline ends. The receptor comes from a woman in her 40s with Graves disease. The chain couples TRBV5-1 to TRBJ2-6; D is unresolved. The sequencing used peripheral blood mononuclear cells (PBMCs), collected when the disease was refractory, from a patient treated with antithyroid drugs. For the CDR3, the DNA is TGCGCCAGCAGCTTACTGTCTGGTGGTGGGGCCAACGTCCTGACTTTC. Translated, it gives CASSLLSGGGANVLTF.